This entry describes one T cell receptor (beta chain). J lost 0 bases, V lost 0 bases, and 7 bases had no gene match. Germline CDR1 reads LGHDT; CDR2 reads YNNKEL (reference sequence). The CDR3 has 19 amino acids. Per the authors' pipeline: Amplification of reference gene primers provided the estimated nucleated cell counts. Assay: immunoSEQ multiplex PCR; the TCRdb copy retains only in-frame clones and omits some. V and J calls and clone size are as listed in that table; D and trimming were resolved from the DNA. Of over 250,000 clones listed, 85% are singletons. The source of the sample is a study of blood T cell repertoires in COVID-19. Study in general: Italy, Spain and the United States were the sources of the convalescent and acute COVID-19 samples. T cells, B-cell-depleted T cells, or PBMCs provided the cDNA or gDNA that served as material.

The TCR comes from a man between 45 and 60 years old with active or convalescent COVID-19. The sequenced material came from peripheral blood. The J gene is TRBJ2-3, the V gene TRBV3-1 (or the pseudogene TRBV3-2), with TRBD2 matching 12 bases. CDR3 in DNA: TGTGCCAGCAGCCAAGATCTTCCTAGCGGGAGGGGGAGCACAGATACGCAGTATTTT. Translated, it gives CASSQDLPSGRGSTDTQYF.